This entry lists 8 T cell receptor beta chains sequenced from one sample in a study of blood T cell repertoires in COVID-19 (TCRdb year 2020). Library preparation employed the immunoSEQ multiplex PCR assay. TCRdb retrieved this table from immuneACCESS and kept in-frame rearrangements only. Not all clones are present; in checked studies, unresolved V genes account for under half, and no reason is known for the remainder. The sample data list under 200,000 clones, and about four fifths of these were observed just once. The ten largest make up around a sixth of the sample. Sequenced: PBMCs or T cells enriched from blood (not recorded which). The receptor set was obtained from a man between 60 and 75 years old who had recovered from COVID-19.

This sequence joins TRBV3-1 (or the pseudogene TRBV3-2) and TRBJ2-1; 9 bases line up with TRBD2. V shed 1 base, J shed 4 bases, and the junction held 8 bases outside the gene matches. The CDR3 sequence is 17 residues long. The germline V gene encodes CDR1 LGHDT and CDR2 YNNKEL (reference sequence). The CDR3 protein is CASSQGWGTSNYNEQFF. The CDR3 region has the DNA TGTGCCAGCAGCCAAGGGTGGGGGACTAGCAATTACAATGAGCAGTTCTTC.

V gene TRBV30 combines with J gene TRBJ2-7; D unclear. The CDR3 spans 13 residues. V was trimmed by 5 bases and J by 2 bases, leaving 13 bases between them. Germline-derived CDR1 and CDR2 are GTSNPN and SVGIG (reference sequence). The CDR3 DNA is TGTGCCTGGGAACTAAAAAGTACCTACGAGCAGTACTTC. Encoded protein: CAWELKSTYEQYF. The full variable domain, its missing parts supplied by reference TRBV30 and TRBJ2-7, is SQTIHQWPATLVQPVGSPLSLECTVEGTSNPNLYWYRQAAGRGLQLLFYSVGIGQISSEVPQNLSASRPQDRQFILSSKKLLLSDSGFYLCAWELKSTYEQYFGPGTRLTVT.

The chain carries TRBV7-6 and TRBJ2-1; no clear D gene. Trimming took 7 bases from V and 3 from J, leaving 13 bases between them. This CDR3 has 14 amino acids. CDR1 is SGHVS and CDR2 is FNYEAQ in the germline V gene. CDR3 in amino acids: CASNSAPGYNEQFF. The DNA of the CDR3 is TGTGCCAGCAACTCCGCCCCGGGCTACAATGAGCAGTTCTTC. Full variable domain (rest looked up from reference TRBV7-6 and TRBJ2-1): GAGVSQSPRYKVTKRGQDVALRCDPISGHVSLYWYRQALGQGPEFLTYFNYEAQQDKSGLPNDRFSAERPEGSISTLTIQRTEQRDSAMYRCASNSAPGYNEQFFGPGTRLTVL.

This clone was picked up a small number of times. CDR3 residues: CASSQSRTAGPLHF. The CDR3 DNA follows: TGTGCCAGCAGCCAATCGCGGACAGCTGGACCCCTCCACTTT. V and J are TRBV3-1 (or the pseudogene TRBV3-2) and TRBJ1-6, with D possibly matching TRBD1 (6 bases). The CDR3 is 14 residues long. Trimming cost V 2 bases and J 12 bases, with 14 bases left between them. CDR1 is LGHDT and CDR2 is YNNKEL in the germline V gene (reference sequence).

The V and J genes are TRBV7-2 and TRBJ1-2, with D hard to call. V was clipped by 1 base and J by 5 bases, with 8 bases between them. The CDR3 is made up of 13 amino acids. CDR1 is SGHTA and CDR2 is FQGNSA in the germline V gene. CDR3 bases: TGTGCCAGCAGCTTAGAAAGAGATTATGGCTACACCTTC. This encodes CASSLERDYGYTF. The full variable domain, rest sourced from reference TRBV7-2 and TRBJ1-2, is GAGVSQSPSNKVTEKGKDVELRCDPISGHTALYWYRQSLGQGLEFLIYFQGNSAPDKSGLPSDRFSAERTGGSVSTLTIQRTQQEDSAVYLCASSLERDYGYTFGSGTRLTVV.

The chain couples TRBV6-1 to TRBJ1-6; the D is unclear. CDR1 is MNHNS and CDR2 is SASEGT in the germline V gene. The CDR3 covers 18 residues. V gave up 2 bases and J gave up 2 bases, with 16 bases separating them. The CDR3 DNA reads TGTGCCAGCAGTGAAATATCGACTACGTCGGCCTATAATTCACCCCTCCACTTT. This translates into CASSEISTTSAYNSPLHF.

For the CDR3, the DNA is TGTGCCAGCAGTTTTGTAGCGGGATCCTCCTACAATGAGCAGTTCTTC. It translates to CASSFVAGSSYNEQFF. This chain uses TRBV27 with TRBJ2-1; 8 nucleotides line up with TRBD2. J lost 0 bases, V lost 3 bases, and 4 bases had no gene match. The CDR3 covers 16 residues. The V gene's germline CDR1 is MNHEY and CDR2 SMNVEV (reference sequence).

The gene calls are TRBV19 and TRBJ2-3, with 11 bases that match TRBD2. The germline V gene has CDR1 LNHDA and CDR2 SQIVND (reference sequence). J lost 5 bases, V lost 8 bases, and 9 bases had no gene match. This CDR3 spans 15 amino acids. The CDR3: CASADLAGGRDTQYF. Written as DNA, the CDR3 is TGTGCCAGTGCCGATTTAGCGGGAGGGAGAGATACGCAGTATTTT.